This T cell receptor (beta chain) was retrieved from a study of T-cell reconstitution after alpha-beta-depleted transplantation in children. This CDR3 is 14 amino acids long. CDR1 and CDR2 from the germline V gene are MDHEN and SYDVKM. V gave up 11 bases and J gave up 6 bases, with 21 bases separating them. Preparing the TCRbeta library involved the use of unique molecular identifiers. From the PCR reads, TCRdb called clonotypes with MiXCR, one entry per CDR3 protein. This table has hundreds of thousands of distinct CDR3 sequences, roughly 13% appearing once. This specimen was PBMCs, taken from the stem cell graft. This sequence joins TRBV28 and TRBJ2-3, with a weak D call TRBD1 (7 bases). The origin of this receptor is a human donor who donated a stem cell graft to a child with Fanconi anemia. DNA for the CDR3: TGTGCCGGGTCCAGGGGGGTTGGCCGGGATACGCAGTATTTT. It yields the protein CAGSRGVGRDTQYF.